This T cell receptor (beta chain) was found in a study of graft-versus-host responses after intestinal transplantation. Study overall: Uniformly, recipients were administered anti-thymocyte globulin induction with subsequent tacrolimus and steroids for roughly three years. Findings and caveats of the study: Some patients had graft-donor T cell macrochimerism. In their allografts, the ratios of graft-versus-host to host-versus-graft T cell clones were high. There were GvH clones found in recipient marrow, and some of them appeared first in ileum or blood. Early after transplant, HvG clones declined as circulating GvH clones peaked.

As concerns this clone: Its target is unknown.

Clones were read by immunoSEQ multiplex PCR, and TCRdb kept only the in-frame ones, dropping some. Among about 85,000 clones listed, roughly four fifths were seen once. Germline-derived CDR1 and CDR2 are SGHDN and FVKESK. The CDR3 length is 13 residues. Trimming stripped 4 bases from V and 2 bases from J, with 8 bases between. This chain connects TRBV14 to TRBJ1-2; D uncertain. The sequence was collected from a human donor who received an intestinal transplant. This specimen was unstimulated CD4+ T cells sorted from spleen or lymph node cells, taken before intestinal transplant. The CDR3 loop reads CASSPSRNYGYTF. The CDR3 region has the DNA TGTGCCAGCAGCCCCTCTAGAAACTATGGCTACACCTTC.